This T cell receptor beta chain comes out of a study of tumor-infiltrating lymphocytes in localized non-small cell lung cancer (dated by TCRdb to about 2021). Regarding the research as a whole: The cohort covered several histologies, both smokers and never-smokers, and patients whose samples were collected after neoadjuvant chemotherapy. A total of 50 to 60 patients were included in the paired tumor versus uninvolved lung comparison of immunoSEQ T-cell fraction. Resected tumor tissue and uninvolved lung tissue described as non-adjacent to the tumor were contributed by each patient, with both tissues obtained from the same patient. TCR sequencing was one of several integrated assays, alongside flow cytometry, multiplex immunofluorescence, RNA-seq, exome sequencing and proteomics, applied to the same patients. The overall ICON cohort comprised over 140 surgical patients with localized non-small cell lung cancer whose tumors were resected.

Taken from cysteine to phenylalanine, the CDR3 has 18 residues. Only the CDR3 region is kept as DNA, spanning 54 bases read in frame from base 1. V was cut back by 3 bases and J by 1 base, leaving a gap of 21 bases between them. Per the germline V gene, MDHEN is the CDR1 and SYDVKM is the CDR2. The first patient joined ICON in 2016, and enrollment wrapped up when the last patient was enrolled in 2018. Fresh tumor and matched uninvolved tissue for in-depth immune analyses, including TCR sequencing, were collected from a subcohort of 76 patients. DNA isolated from bulk tissue, without cell sorting, was used for TCR sequencing. Study-wide findings and limitations: Since assay coverage differed from patient to patient depending on how much tissue was available, TCR sequencing was done for only a subset of the cohort. No difference in TCR-derived T-cell fraction was observed between the flow cytometry-defined immunotypes IM1 (good prognosis) and IM2 (poor prognosis). TCRbeta sequencing supported higher T cell infiltration in tumors than in uninvolved lung tissue, consistent with immunofluorescence CD3 counts. Because different pieces of the same tissue were used for different assays, technical variation could not be separated from intratumor heterogeneity. Tumor T-cell fraction from TCR sequencing was not associated with recurrence-free survival (p = 0.61).

Note on this clone: Its antigen is unknown. One base away there is no much larger clone; base qualities are not given.

TCR sequencing with the immunoSEQ assay provided the T-cell fraction in tumor and uninvolved lung tissue. As for the authors' bioinformatics: To analyze survival, patients were divided into a high T-cell fraction group (upper tertile) and a low T-cell fraction group (lower two tertiles), and the two groups were compared using a log-rank test. A signed-rank test was used to test paired tumor versus uninvolved lung differences in T-cell fraction. The immuneACCESS repertoire file appears here via TCRdb, limited to in-frame rearrangements. These files lack a portion of the clones; in checked studies, under half of the deficit traces to unresolved V genes, and the cause of the others is not known. The D gene and trimming were derived from the DNA, and the V and J assignments and clone size from that table. The sample table shows under 25,000 clones, and approximately 64% are seen once. Less than 6.5% of the sample is in the top ten clones.

The chain is encoded by TRBV28 joined to TRBJ2-5; the D segment might be TRBD1 or TRBD2, since each matches 5 bases. The sequence was collected from a human donor with non-small cell lung cancer. Sequenced material: lung tumor tissue. The DNA is as follows: TGTGCCAGCAGTTTCCTTTGGACGCAGGGACCCTTCCAAGAGACCCAGTACTTC. This encodes CASSFLWTQGPFQETQYF.